The rows below give T cell receptor beta chains drawn from one sample of a study of monozygotic twins with cystic fibrosis. Clones were sequenced by immunoSEQ multiplex PCR, and TCRdb holds only the in-frame ones, with some missing. The repertoire holds roughly 15,000 clones, over 80% seen once, with 8% to 9.5% in the top ten. The sequenced sample consisted of blood. These receptors came from a girl aged 2 to 10 with cystic fibrosis. The CDR3 runs from the conserved cysteine through the conserved F or W. The order of the fields is J gene, V gene, CDR3 protein.

J: TRBJ1-5
V: TRBV19
CDR3: CASNGKITDRIYSNQPQHF

J: TRBJ2-1
V: TRBV27
CDR3: CASSLGGVPHNEQFF

J: TRBJ2-1
V: TRBV27
CDR3: CASSLQAGEQFF

J: TRBJ2-7
V: TRBV7-3
CDR3: CASSLLTGGEQYF

J: TRBJ1-4
V: TRBV19
CDR3: CASSRGTTNEKLFF

J: TRBJ2-1
V: TRBV27
CDR3: CASSYGGPYNEQFF

J: TRBJ1-1
V: TRBV10-1
CDR3: CASKLPTGTWNTEAFF

J: TRBJ2-7
V: TRBV2
CDR3: CASSESGRASEQYF

J: TRBJ2-7
V: TRBV7-8
CDR3: CASTLVIPLAGGLAYEQYF

J: TRBJ2-2
V: TRBV6-1
CDR3: CASSIQTGWSGELFF

J: TRBJ2-1
V: TRBV7-2
CDR3: CASSLAGLGGTSGSSYNEQFF

J: TRBJ2-3
V: TRBV9
CDR3: CASSEPSGTDTQYF

J: TRBJ2-6
V: TRBV11-2
CDR3: CASSAITGGENSGANVLTF

J: TRBJ2-7
V: TRBV4-2
CDR3: CASSPRSPGGTYEQYF

J: TRBJ2-3
V: TRBV27
CDR3: CASSLLSGLAASTDTQYF

J: TRBJ2-3
V: TRBV19
CDR3: CASSIFPSGSTQYF

J: TRBJ2-2
V: TRBV5-1
CDR3: CASSLLAGETGELFF

J: TRBJ2-3
V: TRBV28
CDR3: CASSLGGLAGGDTQYF

J: TRBJ2-5
V: TRBV9
CDR3: CASSGESQGVWETQYF

J: TRBJ1-2
V: TRBV5-8
CDR3: CASSLDRPNGYTF

J: TRBJ1-2
V: TRBV29-1
CDR3: CSADGPGGYGYTF

J: TRBJ2-6
V: TRBV6-4
CDR3: CASSYDSGANVLTF

J: TRBJ2-7
V: TRBV6-6
CDR3: CANCSGGLDEQYF

J: TRBJ2-1
V: TRBV6-1
CDR3: CASRRGSGNEQFF

J: TRBJ1-5
V: TRBV10-3
CDR3: CATGDGNQPQHF

J: TRBJ1-3
V: TRBV2
CDR3: CASSEQGLAGNTIYF

J: TRBJ1-5
V: TRBV18
CDR3: CASSPQAVSNQPQHF

J: TRBJ2-7
V: TRBV18
CDR3: CASSPERYEQYF

J: TRBJ2-1
V: TRBV4-2
CDR3: CASSQVDTGLAEQFF

J: TRBJ2-3
V: TRBV28
CDR3: CASSLGLPSGREYTQYF

J: TRBJ1-6
V: TRBV4-1
CDR3: CASSQDRWGSPLHF

J: TRBJ1-5
V: TRBV19
CDR3: CASNKWDQPQHF

J: TRBJ2-1
V: TRBV18
CDR3: CASSPFEGTSSYNEQFF

J: TRBJ2-1
V: TRBV6-5
CDR3: CASEGRENEQFF

J: TRBJ2-7
V: TRBV5-1
CDR3: CASSLESPSYEQYF

J: TRBJ1-5
V: TRBV30
CDR3: CAWSLGGNQPQHF

J: TRBJ1-3
V: TRBV28
CDR3: CASSLGQTGNTIYF

J: TRBJ1-6
V: TRBV4-1
CDR3: CASSPSGQRGSPLHF

J: TRBJ1-5
V: TRBV28
CDR3: CASSFGRGGGQPQHF

J: TRBJ1-3
V: TRBV18
CDR3: CASSPKVPRAGNTIYF

J: TRBJ1-2
V: TRBV5-1
CDR3: CASSRDHRDGYGYTF